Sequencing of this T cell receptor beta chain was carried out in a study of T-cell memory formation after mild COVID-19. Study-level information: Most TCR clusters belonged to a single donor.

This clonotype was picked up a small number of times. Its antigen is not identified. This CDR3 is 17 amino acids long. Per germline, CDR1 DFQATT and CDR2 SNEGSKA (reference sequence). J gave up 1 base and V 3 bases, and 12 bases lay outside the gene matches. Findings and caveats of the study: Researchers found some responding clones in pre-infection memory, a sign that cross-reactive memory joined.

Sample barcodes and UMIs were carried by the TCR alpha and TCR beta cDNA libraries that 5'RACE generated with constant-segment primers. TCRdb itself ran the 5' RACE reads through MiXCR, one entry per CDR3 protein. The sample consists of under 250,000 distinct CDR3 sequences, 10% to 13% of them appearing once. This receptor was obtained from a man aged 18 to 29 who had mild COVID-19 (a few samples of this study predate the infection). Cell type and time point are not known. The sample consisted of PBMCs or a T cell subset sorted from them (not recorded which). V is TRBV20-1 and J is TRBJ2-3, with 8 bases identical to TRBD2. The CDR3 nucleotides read TGCAGTGCTAGGCTGTCCCGGGGGGGCACCCGCACAGATACGCAGTATTTT. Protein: CSARLSRGGTRTDTQYF.